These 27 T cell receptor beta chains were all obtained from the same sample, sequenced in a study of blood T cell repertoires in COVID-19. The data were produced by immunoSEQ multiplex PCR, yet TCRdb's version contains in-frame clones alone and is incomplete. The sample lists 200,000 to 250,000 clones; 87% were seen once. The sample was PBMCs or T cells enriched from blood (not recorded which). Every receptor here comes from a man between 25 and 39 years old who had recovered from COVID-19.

CDR3 residues: CASSLQGAPETQYF. CDR3 in DNA: TGTGCCAGCAGCTTACAGGGGGCCCCCGAGACCCAGTACTTC. The V and J genes are TRBV7-3 and TRBJ2-5, with 8 nucleotides matching TRBD1. CDR1 and CDR2 from the germline V gene are SGHTA and FQGTGA. The CDR3 has 14 amino acids. V shed 2 bases and J 5 bases; nucleotides not matched to a gene: 4. Using reference TRBV7-3 and TRBJ2-5 for the parts outside the CDR3, the full variable domain is GAGVSQTPSNKVTEKGKYVELRCDPISGHTALYWYRQSLGQGPEFLIYFQGTGAADDSGLPNDRFFAVRPEGSVSTLKIQRTERGDSAVYLCASSLQGAPETQYFGPGTRLLVL.

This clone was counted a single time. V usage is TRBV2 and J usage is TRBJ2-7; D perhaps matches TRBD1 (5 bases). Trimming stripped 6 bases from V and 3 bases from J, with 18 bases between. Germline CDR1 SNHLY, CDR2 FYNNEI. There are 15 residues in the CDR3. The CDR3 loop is CASSHIRQRIYEQYF. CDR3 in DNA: TGTGCCAGCAGCCACATTAGACAGAGAATCTACGAGCAGTACTTC.

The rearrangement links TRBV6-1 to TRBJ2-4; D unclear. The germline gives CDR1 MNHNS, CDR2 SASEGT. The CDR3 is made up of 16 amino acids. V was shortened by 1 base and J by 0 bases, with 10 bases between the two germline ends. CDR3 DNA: TGTGCCAGCAGTGAAGAGTACAGCCTAGCCAAAAACATTCAGTACTTC. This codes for CASSEEYSLAKNIQYF.

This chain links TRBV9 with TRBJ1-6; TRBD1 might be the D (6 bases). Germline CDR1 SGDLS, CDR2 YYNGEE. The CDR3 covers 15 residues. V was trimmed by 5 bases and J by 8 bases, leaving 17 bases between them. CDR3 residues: CASRRGAGADSPLHF. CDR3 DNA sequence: TGTGCCAGCAGGCGGGGGGCAGGGGCCGATTCACCCCTCCACTTT.

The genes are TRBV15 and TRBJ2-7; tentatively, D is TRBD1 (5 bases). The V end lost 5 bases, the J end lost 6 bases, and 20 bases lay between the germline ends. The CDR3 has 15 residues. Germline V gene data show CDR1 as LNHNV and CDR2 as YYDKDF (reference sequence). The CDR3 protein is CATSVNRSPSSEQYF. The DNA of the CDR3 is TGTGCCACCAGCGTCAACAGGTCCCCCTCGTCCGAGCAGTACTTC.

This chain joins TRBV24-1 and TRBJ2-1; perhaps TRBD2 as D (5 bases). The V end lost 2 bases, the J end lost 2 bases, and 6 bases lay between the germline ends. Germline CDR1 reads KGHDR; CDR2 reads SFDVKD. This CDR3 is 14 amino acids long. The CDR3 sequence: CATSDSGTYNEQFF. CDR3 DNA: TGTGCCACCAGTGATTCGGGGACCTACAATGAGCAGTTCTTC.

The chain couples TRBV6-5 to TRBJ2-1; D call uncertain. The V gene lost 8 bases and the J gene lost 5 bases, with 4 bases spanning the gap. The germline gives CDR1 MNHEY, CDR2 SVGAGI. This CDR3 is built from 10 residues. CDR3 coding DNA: TGTGCCAGCGGCAACAATGAGCAGTTCTTC. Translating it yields CASGNNEQFF.

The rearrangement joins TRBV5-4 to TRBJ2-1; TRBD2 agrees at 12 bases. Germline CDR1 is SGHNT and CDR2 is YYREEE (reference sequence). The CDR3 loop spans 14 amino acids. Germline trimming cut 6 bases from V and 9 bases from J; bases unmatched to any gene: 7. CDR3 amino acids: CASTRLAGAVEQFF. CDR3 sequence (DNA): TGTGCCAGCACCCGACTAGCGGGAGCGGTTGAGCAGTTCTTC. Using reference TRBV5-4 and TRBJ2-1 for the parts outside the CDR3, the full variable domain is ETGVTQSPTHLIKTRGQQVTLRCSSQSGHNTVSWYQQALGQGPQFIFQYYREEENGRGNFPPRFSGLQFPNYSSELNVNALELDDSALYLCASTRLAGAVEQFFGPGTRLTVL.

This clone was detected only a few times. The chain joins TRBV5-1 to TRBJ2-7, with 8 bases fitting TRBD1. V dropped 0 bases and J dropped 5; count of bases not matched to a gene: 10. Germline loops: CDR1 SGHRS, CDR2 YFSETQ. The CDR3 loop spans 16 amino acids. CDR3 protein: CASSLGPRGQSDEQYF. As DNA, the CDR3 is TGCGCCAGCAGCTTGGGTCCCAGGGGGCAAAGCGACGAGCAGTACTTC.

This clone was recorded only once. In DNA, the CDR3 is TGTGCCAGCTCAGTAAGACAGGGCCACGAGCAGTACTTC. This codes for CASSVRQGHEQYF. The chain uses TRBV18 and TRBJ2-7; 7 bases line up with TRBD1. The germline gives CDR1 KGHSH, CDR2 LQKENI. J was trimmed by 5 bases and V by 5 bases; bases with no gene match: 6. The CDR3 spans 13 residues.

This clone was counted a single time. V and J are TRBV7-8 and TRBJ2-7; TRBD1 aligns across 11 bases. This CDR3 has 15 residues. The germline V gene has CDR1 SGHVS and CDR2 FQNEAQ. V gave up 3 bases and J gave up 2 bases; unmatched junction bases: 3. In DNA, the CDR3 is TGTGCCAGCAGCTTTTCGGGACAGGGGGCCTACGAGCAGTACTTC. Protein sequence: CASSFSGQGAYEQYF.

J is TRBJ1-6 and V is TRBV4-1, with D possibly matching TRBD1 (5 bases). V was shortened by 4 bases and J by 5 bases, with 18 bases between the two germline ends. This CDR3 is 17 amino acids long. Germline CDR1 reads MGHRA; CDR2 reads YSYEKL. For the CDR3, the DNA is TGCGCCAGCAGCCTACGCCCCGGGCGGGGGGATAATTCACCCCTCCACTTT. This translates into CASSLRPGRGDNSPLHF.

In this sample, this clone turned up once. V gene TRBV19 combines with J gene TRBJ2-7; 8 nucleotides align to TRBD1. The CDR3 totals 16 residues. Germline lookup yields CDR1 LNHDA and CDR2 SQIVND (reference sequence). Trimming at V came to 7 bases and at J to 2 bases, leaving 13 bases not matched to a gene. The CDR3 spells CASTPQTGTGPYEQYF. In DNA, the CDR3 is TGTGCCAGTACCCCCCAGACCGGGACAGGACCCTACGAGCAGTACTTC.

CDR3 sequence: CASRQVGNTEAFF. The DNA for the CDR3 is TGTGCCAGCAGACAGGTAGGGAACACTGAAGCTTTCTTT. The rearrangement links TRBV5-8 to TRBJ1-1; D possibly corresponds to TRBD1 (5 bases). Trimming removed 5 bases at V and 1 base at J, with 9 bases between. CDR1 and CDR2 (germline): SGHTS, YDEGEE. The CDR3 contains 13 residues.

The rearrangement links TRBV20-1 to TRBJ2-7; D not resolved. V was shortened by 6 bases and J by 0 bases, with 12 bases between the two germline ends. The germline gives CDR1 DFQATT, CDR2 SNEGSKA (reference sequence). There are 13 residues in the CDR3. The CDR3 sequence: CSASGSGSYEQYF. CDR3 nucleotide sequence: TGCAGTGCCAGTGGATCCGGCTCCTACGAGCAGTACTTC.

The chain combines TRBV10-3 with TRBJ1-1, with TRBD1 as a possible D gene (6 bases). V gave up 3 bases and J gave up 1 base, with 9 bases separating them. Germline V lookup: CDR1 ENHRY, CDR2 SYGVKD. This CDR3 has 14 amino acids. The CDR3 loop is CAISEQGQNTEAFF. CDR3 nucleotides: TGTGCCATCAGTGAACAGGGACAGAACACTGAAGCTTTCTTT.

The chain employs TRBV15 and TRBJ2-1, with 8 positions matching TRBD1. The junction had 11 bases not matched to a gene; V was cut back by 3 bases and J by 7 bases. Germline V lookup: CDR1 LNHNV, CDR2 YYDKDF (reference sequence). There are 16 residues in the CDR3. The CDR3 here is CATSRATGTGGNEQFF. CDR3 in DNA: TGTGCCACCAGCAGGGCTACCGGGACAGGAGGGAATGAGCAGTTCTTC. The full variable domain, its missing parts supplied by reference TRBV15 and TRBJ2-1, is DAMVIQNPRYQVTQFGKPVTLSCSQTLNHNVMYWYQQKSSQAPKLLFHYYDKDFNNEADTPDNFQSRRPNTSFCFLDIRSPGLGDTAMYLCATSRATGTGGNEQFFGPGTRLTVL.

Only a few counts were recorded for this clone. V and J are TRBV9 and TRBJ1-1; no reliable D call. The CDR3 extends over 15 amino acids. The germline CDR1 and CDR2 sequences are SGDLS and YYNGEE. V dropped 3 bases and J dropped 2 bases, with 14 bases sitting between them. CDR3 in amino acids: CASSDNTGFNTEAFF. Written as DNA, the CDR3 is TGTGCCAGCAGCGACAACACCGGGTTTAACACTGAAGCTTTCTTT. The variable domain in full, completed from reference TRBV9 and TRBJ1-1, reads DSGVTQTPKHLITATGQRVTLRCSPRSGDLSVYWYQQSLDQGLQFLIQYYNGEERAKGNILERFSAQQFPDLHSELNLSSLELGDSALYFCASSDNTGFNTEAFFGQGTRLTVV.

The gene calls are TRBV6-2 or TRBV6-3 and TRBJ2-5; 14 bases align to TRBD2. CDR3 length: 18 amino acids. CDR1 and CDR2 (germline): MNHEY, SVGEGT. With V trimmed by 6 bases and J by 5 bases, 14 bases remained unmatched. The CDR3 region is CASSLGLAGGTKRETQYF. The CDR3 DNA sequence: TGTGCCAGCAGCCTCGGACTAGCGGGAGGTACCAAACGTGAGACCCAGTACTTC.

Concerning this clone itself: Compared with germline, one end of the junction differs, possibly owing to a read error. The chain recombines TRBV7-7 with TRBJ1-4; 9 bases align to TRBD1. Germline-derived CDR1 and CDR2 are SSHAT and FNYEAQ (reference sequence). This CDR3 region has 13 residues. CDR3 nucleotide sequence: TGTGCTAGCAGCCGCGGACAGGGGGAAAAACTGTTTTTT. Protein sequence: CASSRGQGEKLFF.

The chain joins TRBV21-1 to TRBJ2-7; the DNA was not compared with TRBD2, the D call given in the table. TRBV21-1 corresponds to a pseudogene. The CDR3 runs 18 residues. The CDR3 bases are TGTGCCAGCAGCAAAGATCCTAGCGGGAGGGCCGCTTCCTGCGAGCAGTACTTC. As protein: CASSKDPSGRAASCEQYF.

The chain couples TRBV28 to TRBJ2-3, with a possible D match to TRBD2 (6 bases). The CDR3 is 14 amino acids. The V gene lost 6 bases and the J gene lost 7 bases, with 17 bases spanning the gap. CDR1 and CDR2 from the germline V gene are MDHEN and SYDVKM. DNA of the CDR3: TGTGCCAGCAGCCTCGGGACTCCTATATATACGCAGTATTTT. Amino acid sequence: CASSLGTPIYTQYF. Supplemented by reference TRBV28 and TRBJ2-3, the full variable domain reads DVKVTQSSRYLVKRTGEKVFLECVQDMDHENMFWYRQDPGLGLRLIYFSYDVKMKEKGDIPEGYSVSREKKERFSLILESASTNQTSMYLCASSLGTPIYTQYFGPGTRLTVL.

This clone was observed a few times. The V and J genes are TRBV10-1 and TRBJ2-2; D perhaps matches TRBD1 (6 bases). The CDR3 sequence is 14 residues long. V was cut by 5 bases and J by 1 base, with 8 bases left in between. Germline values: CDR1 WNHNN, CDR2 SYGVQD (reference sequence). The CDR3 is CASSKGGNTGELFF. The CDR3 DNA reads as TGCGCCAGCAGTAAAGGGGGGAACACCGGGGAGCTGTTTTTT.

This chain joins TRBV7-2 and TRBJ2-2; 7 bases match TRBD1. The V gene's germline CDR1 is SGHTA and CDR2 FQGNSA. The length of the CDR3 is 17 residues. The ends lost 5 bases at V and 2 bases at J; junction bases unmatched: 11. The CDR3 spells CASSQFFRQGNTGELFF. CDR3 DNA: TGTGCCAGCAGCCAGTTTTTCCGACAGGGAAACACCGGGGAGCTGTTTTTT.

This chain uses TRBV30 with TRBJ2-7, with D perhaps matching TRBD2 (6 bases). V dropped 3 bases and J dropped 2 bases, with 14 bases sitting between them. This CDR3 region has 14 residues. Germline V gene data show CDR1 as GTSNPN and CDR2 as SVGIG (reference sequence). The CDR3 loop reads CAWRGVGTPYEQYF. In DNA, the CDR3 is TGTGCCTGGAGGGGGGTCGGGACTCCCTACGAGCAGTACTTC. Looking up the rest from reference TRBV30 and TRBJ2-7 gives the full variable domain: SQTIHQWPATLVQPVGSPLSLECTVEGTSNPNLYWYRQAAGRGLQLLFYSVGIGQISSEVPQNLSASRPQDRQFILSSKKLLLSDSGFYLCAWRGVGTPYEQYFGPGTRLTVT.

The CDR3 sequence is CASSLGTGLIVEQYF. The CDR3 nucleotides are TGTGCCAGTAGTTTAGGGACTGGATTAATTGTGGAGCAGTACTTC. The J gene is TRBJ2-7, the V gene TRBV19, with D possibly TRBD2 on 6 matching bases. The CDR3 is 15 amino acids. In germline, CDR1 is LNHDA, CDR2 SQIVND (reference sequence). Trimming stripped 5 bases from V and 7 bases from J, with 21 bases between.

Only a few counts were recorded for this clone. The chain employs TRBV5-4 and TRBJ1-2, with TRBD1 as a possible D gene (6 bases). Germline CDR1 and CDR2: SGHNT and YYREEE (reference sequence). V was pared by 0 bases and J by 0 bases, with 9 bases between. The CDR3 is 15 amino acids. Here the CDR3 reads CASSLGQASNYGYTF. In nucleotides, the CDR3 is TGTGCCAGCAGCTTGGGACAGGCCTCTAACTATGGCTACACCTTC.